The 15 T cell receptor beta chains presented below share a single source sample, sequenced in a study of blood T cell repertoires in COVID-19. TCRdb keeps only in-frame clones here, not all; method: immunoSEQ multiplex PCR. The data contain roughly 8,600 clones, 84% of them singletons. The sequenced sample consisted of peripheral blood. Receptors originate from a human donor with active COVID-19. The donor label of this sample is uncertain.

V gene TRBV19 combines with J gene TRBJ2-2, with D perhaps TRBD2 (8 bases). Trimming stripped 6 bases from V and 4 bases from J, with 27 bases between. Germline loops: CDR1 LNHDA, CDR2 SQIVND (reference sequence). The CDR3 extends over 19 amino acids. CDR3 in DNA: TGTGCCAGTAGCCAGGGGGAGCGGGAGATATTACTGGGCACCGGGGAGCTGTTTTTT. Residues: CASSQGEREILLGTGELFF.

The gene calls are TRBV5-1 and TRBJ2-1; 7 bases agree with TRBD1. Germline trimming cut 4 bases from V and 0 bases from J; bases unmatched to any gene: 4. This CDR3 region has 15 residues. Germline CDR1 SGHRS, CDR2 YFSETQ. The CDR3: CASSPGTDSYNEQFF. The CDR3 bases are TGCGCCAGCAGCCCCGGGACAGACTCCTACAATGAGCAGTTCTTC.

This chain connects TRBV24-1 to TRBJ1-4; weak D call: TRBD1 (6 bases). Germline CDR1 and CDR2: KGHDR and SFDVKD. This CDR3 has 16 residues. V was trimmed by 3 bases and J by 5 bases, leaving 15 bases between them. The CDR3 region is CATSDITGRGNEKLFF. The CDR3 nucleotides read TGTGCCACCAGTGATATAACGGGCAGGGGCAATGAAAAACTGTTTTTT.

The chain has TRBV4-2 and TRBJ1-1, with D uncertain. Germline assignment: CDR1 LGHNA and CDR2 YNFKEQ. The length of the CDR3 is 13 residues. Deletions cut 0 bases from V and 5 bases from J, with 7 bases between. CDR3 amino acids: CASSQDTGTEAFF. CDR3 sequence (DNA): TGTGCCAGCAGCCAAGACACGGGGACTGAAGCTTTCTTT.

The chain is built from TRBV19 and TRBJ1-1, with D possibly matching TRBD1 (6 bases). CDR1 is LNHDA, CDR2 SQIVND, per germline (reference sequence). This CDR3 comprises 13 residues. Trimming pared 5 bases from V and 4 bases from J, leaving 11 bases between. CDR3 in amino acids: CASSGQGSTEAFF. CDR3 DNA sequence: TGTGCCAGTAGTGGGCAGGGGTCCACTGAAGCTTTCTTT.

The genes are TRBV6-5 and TRBJ2-1; no clear D gene. In germline, CDR1 is MNHEY, CDR2 SVGAGI. The length of the CDR3 is 11 residues. Trimming cost V 5 bases and J 5 bases, with 4 bases left between them. DNA for the CDR3: TGTGCCAGCAGTCAGAACAATGAGCAGTTCTTC. Residues: CASSQNNEQFF.

The gene calls are TRBV10-3 and TRBJ2-1, with 8 bases aligning to TRBD2. V shed 7 bases and J 6 bases; nucleotides not matched to a gene: 8. There are 14 residues in the CDR3. CDR1 and CDR2 (germline): ENHRY, SYGVKD. CDR3 region: CAITSAGGINEQFF. The CDR3 bases are TGTGCCATCACTTCGGCGGGAGGAATCAATGAGCAGTTCTTC.

The chain recombines TRBV7-6 with TRBJ2-7, with 8 nucleotides matching TRBD2. Germline-derived CDR1 and CDR2 are SGHVS and FNYEAQ. V trimming: 0 bases; J trimming: 7 bases; junction bases outside the gene matches: 8. The CDR3 sequence is 15 residues long. The CDR3 bases are TGTGCCAGCAGCTTAGCGCAGGCGGGAGGTAGTGAGCAGTACTTC. Amino acids: CASSLAQAGGSEQYF.

The chain uses TRBV7-9 and TRBJ1-3; D is ambiguous. The germline CDR1 and CDR2 sequences are SEHNR and FQNEAQ (reference sequence). V was trimmed by 4 bases and J by 1 base, leaving 14 bases between them. The CDR3 covers 16 residues. CDR3 residues: CASSSLTSLSGNTIYF. CDR3 sequence (DNA): TGTGCCAGCAGCTCCCTGACAAGCTTATCTGGAAACACCATATATTTT.

The chain recombines TRBV6-1 with TRBJ1-1, with D hard to call. Germline CDR1 MNHNS, CDR2 SASEGT. The V end lost 1 base, the J end lost 0 bases, and 6 bases lay between the germline ends. The CDR3 sequence is 14 residues long. DNA of the CDR3: TGTGCCAGCAGTGAAGTAAATGTGAACACTGAAGCTTTCTTT. Translation: CASSEVNVNTEAFF.

The rearrangement links TRBV19 to TRBJ2-1, with 7 bases matching TRBD1. After removal of 8 bases from V and 4 bases from J, the junction contained 8 bases not matched to a gene. This CDR3 has 14 amino acids. In germline, CDR1 is LNHDA, CDR2 SQIVND (reference sequence). CDR3 DNA: TGTGCCAGTGCACAGGGGTCCGGGTACAATGAGCAGTTCTTC. Residues: CASAQGSGYNEQFF. The full variable domain, in which reference TRBV19 and TRBJ2-1 provide the parts outside the CDR3, is DGGITQSPKYLFRKEGQNVTLSCEQNLNHDAMYWYRQDPGQGLRLIYYSQIVNDFQKGDIAEGYSVSREKKESFPLTVTSAQKNPTAFYLCASAQGSGYNEQFFGPGTRLTVL.

This clone was recorded a few times. The CDR3 reads CASKLAGRTGELFF. The CDR3 nucleotides are TGTGCCAGCAAACTAGCGGGACGGACCGGGGAGCTGTTTTTT. The chain is built from TRBV6-5 and TRBJ2-2; TRBD2 agrees at 10 bases. This CDR3 region has 14 residues. The junction had 4 bases not matched to a gene; V was cut back by 7 bases and J by 5 bases. Germline CDR1 and CDR2: MNHEY and SVGAGI.

The chain carries TRBV3-1 (or the pseudogene TRBV3-2) and TRBJ2-7; D not resolved. Germline CDR1 reads LGHDT; CDR2 reads YNNKEL (reference sequence). V dropped 1 base and J dropped 2 bases, with 6 bases sitting between them. The CDR3 totals 13 residues. CDR3 sequence reads: CASSQGPTYEQYF. The CDR3 region has the DNA TGTGCCAGCAGCCAAGGTCCAACCTACGAGCAGTACTTC.

The chain uses TRBV18 and TRBJ1-5; D is unclear. This CDR3 is 13 amino acids long. V was shortened by 2 bases and J by 6 bases, with 8 bases between the two germline ends. In germline, CDR1 is KGHSH, CDR2 LQKENI. The CDR3 sequence: CASSPSGTQPQHF. As DNA, the CDR3 is TGTGCCAGCTCACCATCAGGAACTCAGCCCCAGCATTTT.

This chain links TRBV4-2 with TRBJ1-6; D is unclear. CDR3 length equals 15 residues. The germline V gene encodes CDR1 LGHNA and CDR2 YNFKEQ. V dropped 0 bases and J dropped 5 bases, with 8 bases sitting between them. CDR3 DNA: TGTGCCAGCAGCCAAGAAATGGTAGATAATTCACCCCTCCACTTT. This translates into CASSQEMVDNSPLHF.